Below, one T cell receptor beta chain is given with its context. Its antigen is not known. One end of the junction varies from germline; a read error may be responsible. The CDR3 has 14 residues. Unsorted bulk tissue of roughly 20-34 mg yielded co-extracted RNA and DNA. Every patient in the cohort had a primary liver carcinoma. That carcinoma was treated by surgical resection. Chronic HBV infection was present, with no prior treatment. The data were obtained in a study of tumor-infiltrating lymphocytes in primary liver carcinoma. Points from the study as a whole: Against blood, tumors held a significantly higher top-250-clone fraction (p = 0.039). Representation across all five tumor regions was limited to only about 7-24% of top clones.

Production of TCR beta cDNA used around 0.45 ug total RNA together with a constant-region primer. Researchers made the TCR beta libraries by running three nested multiplex PCR rounds with slightly modified ARM-PCR. In the first two PCR rounds, TRBV1-TRBV30 forward primers were paired with a C-beta reverse primer, and each round lasted roughly 9 cycles. From the multiplex PCR reads, TCRdb called clonotypes with MiXCR, one entry per CDR3 protein. The data contain roughly 200,000 distinct CDR3 sequences, 85% of them seen just once; the ten biggest clones take up 15% to 20%. Sequenced: tumor tissue from primary liver carcinoma. The receptor was derived from a man aged 35-49 years with primary liver carcinoma and hepatitis B virus infection. The chain has TRBV12-3 or TRBV12-4 and TRBJ2-5, with D tentatively TRBD1 (5 bases). CDR3 sequence (DNA): TGTGGCAGCAGTTTTTCAGGGAATGACGAGACCCAGTACTTC. It specifies CGSSFSGNDETQYF.